This TCR beta chain originates from a study of cytomegalovirus exposure and HLA in healthy donors. This clone was detected only once. Assay: immunoSEQ multiplex PCR; the TCRdb copy retains only in-frame clones and omits some. The table records under 150,000 clones, approximately 89% of them present only once. The germline CDR1 and CDR2 sequences are SGHNT and YENEEA. The CDR3 has 13 amino acids. V lost 6 bases and J lost 5, with 11 bases in between. The receptor comes from a man aged 18 to 29 in good health and CMV-seronegative. The specimen was PBMCs. V gene TRBV11-3 combines with J gene TRBJ2-1; no clear D gene. The DNA of the CDR3 is TGTGCCAGCAGGTCGGGTATTGACAATGAGCAGTTCTTC. Its translation is CASRSGIDNEQFF.